These 30 T cell receptor beta chains were all obtained from the same sample, sequenced in a study of blood T cell repertoires in COVID-19. The assay was immunoSEQ multiplex PCR, and TCRdb's table has in-frame clones only and misses some. The repertoire includes some 100,000 clones, around nine tenths of them detected once, and about 5.5% sits in the top ten. The material sequenced was peripheral blood. These receptors all stem from a man aged 50-60 years with acute or convalescent COVID-19.

J is TRBJ2-1 and V is TRBV7-9; TRBD1 matches 7 bases. CDR1 SEHNR and CDR2 FQNEAQ come from the germline V gene (reference sequence). V lost 3 bases to trimming and J lost 4 bases; unmatched junction nucleotides: 3. The CDR3 has 14 residues. DNA for the CDR3: TGTGCCAGCAGCTTTGACAGGGCTTACAATGAGCAGTTCTTC. The encoded protein is CASSFDRAYNEQFF.

This clone was seen a few times. The chain carries TRBV10-1 and TRBJ1-1; 10 nucleotides line up with TRBD1. This CDR3 region has 15 residues. The V gene's germline CDR1 is WNHNN and CDR2 SYGVQD (reference sequence). The V segment lost 8 bases and the J segment 1 base; nucleotides outside the gene matches: 7. The CDR3 spells CASGTGAVGNTEAFF. The CDR3 DNA reads as TGCGCCAGCGGGACAGGGGCGGTGGGGAACACTGAAGCTTTCTTT.

The V and J genes are TRBV9 and TRBJ1-1; 9 bases are shared with TRBD1. The V gene end was trimmed by 3 bases and the J gene end by 4 bases; junction bases not matched to a gene: 7. CDR3 length equals 15 residues. Germline lookup yields CDR1 SGDLS and CDR2 YYNGEE. CDR3 protein: CASSAPTGGITEAFF. In nucleotides, the CDR3 is TGTGCCAGCAGCGCCCCGACAGGGGGGATCACTGAAGCTTTCTTT.

This chain links TRBV30 with TRBJ2-2; TRBD2 agrees at 9 bases. Per the germline V gene, CDR1 is GTSNPN and CDR2 is SVGIG (reference sequence). The V segment lost 3 bases and the J segment 6 bases; nucleotides outside the gene matches: 5. The CDR3 sequence is 14 residues long. CDR3 in DNA: TGTGCCTGGAGGGCTAGCGGGGAGGCCGGGGAGCTGTTTTTT. Translating it yields CAWRASGEAGELFF.

The V gene is TRBV6-5, the J gene TRBJ1-4, with D possibly matching TRBD1 (6 bases). Germline assignment: CDR1 MNHEY and CDR2 SVGAGI. The CDR3 consists of 14 residues. Trimming shortened V by 8 bases and J by 8 bases, and 18 bases separated the two germline ends. The CDR3 protein is CASDPSGEGEKLFF. The CDR3 DNA follows: TGTGCCAGCGACCCTTCAGGGGAGGGGGAAAAACTGTTTTTT.

V and J are TRBV12-3 or TRBV12-4 and TRBJ1-6; D unresolved. The CDR3 totals 13 residues. The V gene lost 8 bases and the J gene lost 5 bases, with 10 bases spanning the gap. The CDR3 here is CASRVDHNSPLHF. Here the CDR3 DNA reads TGTGCCAGCCGGGTAGACCATAATTCACCCCTCCACTTT.

The V and J genes are TRBV29-1 and TRBJ2-2; the D is unclear. This CDR3 comprises 16 residues. CDR1 SQVTM and CDR2 ANQGSEA come from the germline V gene. V lost 4 bases and J lost 0, with 15 bases in between. CDR3 nucleotides: TGCAGCGTTGGGCCACACGCATCTGCGAACACCGGGGAGCTGTTTTTT. Residues: CSVGPHASANTGELFF.

This clone was observed once. V gene TRBV7-8 combines with J gene TRBJ1-2, with no clear D. CDR3 length: 14 amino acids. Germline V lookup: CDR1 SGHVS, CDR2 FQNEAQ. V gave up 0 bases and J gave up 2 bases, with 7 bases separating them. The CDR3 spells CASSLAQPNYGYTF. The CDR3 DNA reads as TGTGCCAGCAGCTTAGCACAGCCGAACTATGGCTACACCTTC.

This clone was seen just once. The rearrangement uses TRBV6-5 and TRBJ1-3, with 7 bases that match TRBD1. Losses at the gene ends were 2 bases for V and 0 bases for J; bases not matched to a gene: 4. The CDR3 runs to 16 residues. Germline CDR1 MNHEY, CDR2 SVGAGI. CDR3 amino acids: CASSYGDRGSGNTIYF. For the CDR3, the DNA is TGTGCCAGCAGTTACGGGGACAGAGGCTCTGGAAACACCATATATTTT.

This clone was found once. This rearrangement joins TRBV14 to TRBJ2-1; possible D gene TRBD2, 6 bases. Germline V lookup: CDR1 SGHDN, CDR2 FVKESK. CDR3 length equals 17 residues. Trimming removed 1 base from V and 3 bases from J, with 16 bases in between. The CDR3 DNA reads TGTGCCAGCAGCCAAGTCCCCCGGGGGAAGGGCTACAATGAGCAGTTCTTC. Translating it yields CASSQVPRGKGYNEQFF. Combining the CDR3 with reference TRBV14 and TRBJ2-1 gives the whole variable domain EAGVTQFPSHSVIEKGQTVTLRCDPISGHDNLYWYRRVMGKEIKFLLHFVKESKQDESGMPNNRFLAERTGGTYSTLKVQPAELEDSGVYFCASSQVPRGKGYNEQFFGPGTRLTVL.

The chain has TRBV29-1 and TRBJ1-1; perhaps TRBD1 as D (5 bases). The V gene's germline CDR1 is SQVTM and CDR2 ANQGSEA. V shed 7 bases and J shed 2 bases, with 11 bases lying between them. The CDR3 is 12 residues long. The CDR3 nucleotides read TGCAGCGCTGGGGGGGGAAACACTGAAGCTTTCTTT. As protein: CSAGGGNTEAFF.

The chain joins TRBV6-5 to TRBJ2-7, with D possibly matching TRBD2 (5 bases). Germline V gives CDR1 MNHEY, CDR2 SVGAGI. The CDR3 is 14 amino acids. V dropped 7 bases and J dropped 6 bases, with 19 bases sitting between them. CDR3 in amino acids: CASTRGLGLREQYF. The CDR3 DNA is TGTGCCAGCACTCGAGGGCTGGGTTTGCGCGAGCAGTACTTC.

In its sample, this clone was seen a few times. The rearrangement uses TRBV6-2 or TRBV6-3 and TRBJ1-5, with D tentatively TRBD1 (5 bases). CDR1 and CDR2 (germline): MNHEY, SVGEGT. The CDR3 runs to 13 residues. V dropped 4 bases and J dropped 1 base, with 5 bases sitting between them. CDR3 sequence: CASSWGSNQPQHF. As DNA, the CDR3 is TGTGCCAGCAGTTGGGGCAGCAATCAGCCCCAGCATTTT.

CDR3 sequence: CASSLVGVGYEQFF. CDR3 nucleotide sequence: TGCGCCAGCAGCCTCGTAGGGGTGGGCTATGAGCAGTTCTTC. V gene TRBV5-1 combines with J gene TRBJ2-1; tentative D call: TRBD1 (5 bases). V was trimmed by 4 bases and J by 8 bases, leaving 16 bases between them. The CDR3 is 14 residues long. Per germline, CDR1 SGHRS and CDR2 YFSETQ.

The genes are TRBV10-1 and TRBJ2-2; the D gene is possibly TRBD2 (5 bases). V lost 6 bases and J lost 3, with 8 bases in between. This CDR3 comprises 13 residues. Per the germline V gene, CDR1 is WNHNN and CDR2 is SYGVQD (reference sequence). CDR3 sequence reads: CASSYGDTGELFF. In DNA, the CDR3 is TGCGCCAGCAGCTACGGGGACACCGGGGAGCTGTTTTTT.

The rearrangement links TRBV7-6 to TRBJ1-6; TRBD1 is a possible D gene (6 bases). The V end lost 1 base, the J end lost 5 bases, and 9 bases lay between the germline ends. Germline lookup yields CDR1 SGHVS and CDR2 FNYEAQ. The CDR3 is made up of 15 amino acids. DNA for the CDR3: TGTGCCAGCAGCTTAGAGGCAGGGGATAATTCACCCCTCCACTTT. Translating it yields CASSLEAGDNSPLHF.

The chain is built from TRBV19 and TRBJ1-1, with 8 bases identical to TRBD1. The V gene's germline CDR1 is LNHDA and CDR2 SQIVND (reference sequence). After removal of 4 bases from V and 1 base from J, the junction contained 5 bases not matched to a gene. The CDR3 contains 15 residues. The CDR3 coding sequence is TGTGCCAGTAGTAGATCAACAGGGGGGAACACTGAAGCTTTCTTT. It encodes CASSRSTGGNTEAFF. The full variable domain, in which reference TRBV19 and TRBJ1-1 provide the parts outside the CDR3, is DGGITQSPKYLFRKEGQNVTLSCEQNLNHDAMYWYRQDPGQGLRLIYYSQIVNDFQKGDIAEGYSVSREKKESFPLTVTSAQKNPTAFYLCASSRSTGGNTEAFFGQGTRLTVV.

The chain recombines TRBV6-5 with TRBJ2-3; the D gene is possibly TRBD1 (5 bases). Germline V gene data show CDR1 as MNHEY and CDR2 as SVGAGI. The CDR3 length is 16 residues. V was cut by 2 bases and J by 1 base, with 13 bases left in between. CDR3 region: CASSYIPQGRTDTQYF. CDR3 DNA: TGTGCCAGCAGTTACATTCCCCAGGGCCGCACAGATACGCAGTATTTT.

This clone appeared a single time. V is TRBV5-1 and J is TRBJ2-1, with TRBD2 matching over 10 bases. The CDR3 is made up of 16 amino acids. Germline V gene lookup returns CDR1 SGHRS and CDR2 YFSETQ. V lost 4 bases to trimming and J lost 6 bases; unmatched junction nucleotides: 10. As DNA, the CDR3 is TGCGCCAGCAGCGAAGGAGGGCTAGCGGGAGTCAATGAGCAGTTCTTC. Amino acids: CASSEGGLAGVNEQFF.

The chain is built from TRBV29-1 and TRBJ1-1; TRBD1 matches 9 bases. After removal of 7 bases from V and 8 bases from J, the junction contained 5 bases not matched to a gene. Per germline, CDR1 SQVTM and CDR2 ANQGSEA. The CDR3 totals 11 residues. CDR3 sequence reads: CSGRTGAEAFF. In DNA, the CDR3 is TGCAGCGGCCGGACAGGGGCCGAAGCTTTCTTT.

The rearrangement uses TRBV30 and TRBJ1-1, with D possibly being TRBD1 (5 bases). Germline values: CDR1 GTSNPN, CDR2 SVGIG (reference sequence). Trimming removed 3 bases at V and 1 base at J, with 15 bases between. CDR3 length: 15 residues. The CDR3 nucleotides are TGTGCCTGGAGGCCCGTCGGGGGAGAGAACACTGAAGCTTTCTTT. It translates to CAWRPVGGENTEAFF.

This chain connects TRBV28 to TRBJ1-5; D remains unclear. Germline CDR1 is MDHEN and CDR2 is SYDVKM. The CDR3 contains 13 residues. V lost 7 bases to trimming and J lost 1 base, with 8 bases between them. The CDR3 bases are TGTGCCAGCATCGCGGGGAGCAATCAGCCCCAGCATTTT. Translating it yields CASIAGSNQPQHF.

V is TRBV18 and J is TRBJ2-3; a weak D match, TRBD2 (5 bases). Trimming shortened V by 1 base and J by 2 bases, and 10 bases separated the two germline ends. This CDR3 spans 15 amino acids. The germline V gene encodes CDR1 KGHSH and CDR2 LQKENI. This chain's CDR3 is CASSPQGGSTDTQYF. The CDR3 coding sequence is TGTGCCAGCTCACCACAGGGCGGGTCCACAGATACGCAGTATTTT.

The chain has TRBV2 and TRBJ2-1; no reliable D call. CDR1 and CDR2 from the germline V gene are SNHLY and FYNNEI. The V end was cut by 3 bases, the J end by 4 bases, with 7 bases between. The CDR3 loop spans 13 amino acids. In nucleotides, the CDR3 is TGTGCCAGCAGTGAGACACCTTACAATGAGCAGTTCTTC. This sequence encodes CASSETPYNEQFF.

J is TRBJ2-1 and V is TRBV29-1; D is unclear. This CDR3 has 11 amino acids. Germline-derived CDR1 and CDR2 are SQVTM and ANQGSEA. Trimming stripped 5 bases from V and 0 bases from J, with 2 bases between. The CDR3 DNA sequence: TGCAGCGTTCGCTCCTACAATGAGCAGTTCTTC. Its translation is CSVRSYNEQFF.

The V and J genes are TRBV27 and TRBJ1-6, with D perhaps matching TRBD1 (5 bases). V shed 4 bases and J shed 5 bases, with 15 bases lying between them. CDR3 length: 16 residues. Germline CDR1 and CDR2: MNHEY and SMNVEV (reference sequence). The CDR3: CASSWGGVEDNSPLHF. DNA of the CDR3: TGTGCCAGCAGTTGGGGAGGGGTGGAGGATAATTCACCCCTCCACTTT.

About this clone: Other DNA sequences in the same sample also yield this CDR3. The chain is built from TRBV12-3 or TRBV12-4 and TRBJ2-7, with 7 bases identical to TRBD1. Trimming took 3 bases from V and 1 from J; bases not matched to a gene: 0. This CDR3 spans 13 amino acids. This CDR3 reads CASSLGQSYEQYF. For the CDR3, the DNA is TGTGCCAGCAGTTTGGGACAGTCCTACGAGCAGTACTTC.

The chain links TRBV19 to TRBJ1-2, with D possibly TRBD1 on 5 matching bases. Deletions cut 7 bases from V and 0 bases from J, with 12 bases between. The CDR3 extends over 14 amino acids. Germline V lookup: CDR1 LNHDA, CDR2 SQIVND (reference sequence). CDR3 amino acids: CASTDGGANYGYTF. CDR3 nucleotides: TGTGCCAGTACCGACGGGGGGGCTAACTATGGCTACACCTTC. Supplemented by reference TRBV19 and TRBJ1-2, the full variable domain reads DGGITQSPKYLFRKEGQNVTLSCEQNLNHDAMYWYRQDPGQGLRLIYYSQIVNDFQKGDIAEGYSVSREKKESFPLTVTSAQKNPTAFYLCASTDGGANYGYTFGSGTRLTVV.

This clone was counted once. The chain carries TRBV7-2 and TRBJ1-4; D not certain. The germline gives CDR1 SGHTA, CDR2 FQGNSA. The V and J ends lost 8 bases and 8 bases respectively, with 18 bases between them. The CDR3 has 14 amino acids. This CDR3 reads CASFAGSPGEKLFF. The CDR3 coding sequence is TGTGCCAGCTTTGCCGGGTCGCCGGGGGAAAAACTGTTTTTT.

The rearrangement links TRBV7-8 to TRBJ2-7; weak D call: TRBD2 (6 bases). The CDR3 is 15 residues long. The V end was cut by 3 bases, the J end by 0 bases, with 12 bases between. Germline V gene data show CDR1 as SGHVS and CDR2 as FQNEAQ. In DNA form, the CDR3 reads TGTGCCAGCAGCTTCAGACTAGACAACTCCTACGAGCAGTACTTC. It specifies CASSFRLDNSYEQYF. Complete variable domain (other parts from reference TRBV7-8 and TRBJ2-7): GAGVSQSPRYKVAKRGQDVALRCDPISGHVSLFWYQQALGQGPEFLTYFQNEAQLDKSGLPSDRFFAERPEGSVSTLKIQRTQQEDSAVYLCASSFRLDNSYEQYFGPGTRLTVT.